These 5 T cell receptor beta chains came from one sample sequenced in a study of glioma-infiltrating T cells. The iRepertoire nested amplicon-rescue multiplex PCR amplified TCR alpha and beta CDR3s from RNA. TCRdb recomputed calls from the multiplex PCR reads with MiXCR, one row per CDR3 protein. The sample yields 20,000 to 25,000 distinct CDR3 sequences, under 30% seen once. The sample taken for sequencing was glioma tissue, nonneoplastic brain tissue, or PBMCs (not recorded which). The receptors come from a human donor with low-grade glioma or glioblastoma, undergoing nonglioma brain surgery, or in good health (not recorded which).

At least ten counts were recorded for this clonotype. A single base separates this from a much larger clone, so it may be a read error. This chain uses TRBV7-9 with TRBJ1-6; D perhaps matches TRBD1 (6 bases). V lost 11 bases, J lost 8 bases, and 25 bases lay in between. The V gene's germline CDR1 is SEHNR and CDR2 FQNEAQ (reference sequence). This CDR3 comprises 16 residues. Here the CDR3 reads CARTQSLGAGDSPLHF. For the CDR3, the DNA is TGTGCCCGCACCCAGAGTTTGGGGGCAGGAGATTCACCCCTCCACTTT.

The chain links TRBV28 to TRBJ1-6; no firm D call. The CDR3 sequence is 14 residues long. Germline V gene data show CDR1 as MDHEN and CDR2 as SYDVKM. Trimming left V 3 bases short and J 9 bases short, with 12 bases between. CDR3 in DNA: TGTGCCAGCAGTTTCCCCATTGTCGGTTCACCCCTCCACTTT. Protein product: CASSFPIVGSPLHF.

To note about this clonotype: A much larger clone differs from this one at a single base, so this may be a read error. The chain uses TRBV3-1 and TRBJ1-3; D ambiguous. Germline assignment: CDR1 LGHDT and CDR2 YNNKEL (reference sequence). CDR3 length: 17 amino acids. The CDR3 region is CASSQVPLGFSGDTIYF. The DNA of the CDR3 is TGTGCCAGCAGCCAAGTTCCGTTGGGATTCTCTGGAGACACCATATATTTT.

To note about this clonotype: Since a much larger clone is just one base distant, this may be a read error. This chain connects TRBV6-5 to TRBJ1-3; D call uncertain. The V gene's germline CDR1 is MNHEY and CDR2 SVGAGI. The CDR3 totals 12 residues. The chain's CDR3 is CASSSGGNTVYF. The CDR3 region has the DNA TGTGCCAGCAGTTCGGGTGGAAACACCGTATATTTT.

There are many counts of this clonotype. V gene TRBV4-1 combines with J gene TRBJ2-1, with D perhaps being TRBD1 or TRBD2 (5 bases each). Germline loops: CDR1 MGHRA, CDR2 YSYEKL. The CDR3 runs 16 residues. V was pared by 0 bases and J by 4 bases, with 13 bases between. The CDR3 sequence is CASSQEGTGRYNEQFF. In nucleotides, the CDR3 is TGCGCCAGCAGCCAAGAGGGGACGGGGCGGTACAATGAGCAGTTCTTC.